This T cell receptor (beta chain) was sequenced during a study of T-cell memory formation after mild COVID-19. UMIs and sample barcodes were carried by the TCR alpha and TCR beta cDNA libraries that 5'RACE produced using constant-segment primers. MiXCR was run by TCRdb on the 5' RACE reads, yielding one entry per CDR3 protein. The sample has fewer than 35,000 distinct CDR3 sequences, 15% to 20% seen once. In germline, CDR1 is MNHEY, CDR2 SVGEGT. This CDR3 has 14 residues. The ends lost 3 bases at V and 9 bases at J; junction bases unmatched: 7. Study observations and caveats: The pre-infection memory compartment contained some responding clones, suggesting cross-reactive memory joined. Day 15 to 85 contracting clones showed balanced CD4/CD8; day 15 to 37 expanders favored CD4+. CD4+ contracting clones lay mainly in CM and EM, CD8+ ones in EMRA.

This clonotype was recorded many times. Its antigen is not known. The sequence derives from an adult who had mild COVID-19 (a few samples of this study predate the infection). Cell type and time point are not known. The chain couples TRBV6-2 or TRBV6-3 to TRBJ2-3; 9 positions match TRBD1. Material for sequencing was PBMCs or a T cell subset sorted from them (not recorded which). CDR3 loop: CASSYRSGQGTQYF. The DNA for the CDR3 is TGTGCCAGCAGTTATCGATCGGGACAGGGCACGCAGTATTTT.